This TCR beta chain came from a study of PD-L1 blockade in urothelial cancer. At the level of the study: Timepoints chosen for blood analysis were 3 weeks (second dose) and 6 weeks after treatment start. Overall study results and limits: Below-median TCR clonality that was measured in pretreatment blood predicted better survival.

The junction had 3 bases not matched to a gene; V was cut back by 6 bases and J by 2 bases. This CDR3 contains 14 residues. Germline CDR1 MNHEY, CDR2 SVGAGI. Using immunoSEQ multiplex PCR, the repertoire was profiled, and TCRdb retains in-frame clones only, with some absent. The sample carries about 81,000 clones, around 85% recorded once. Time point in this sample: pretreatment peripheral blood. About this clone: What it recognizes is unknown.

This rearrangement joins TRBV6-5 to TRBJ1-5, with 8 bases aligning to TRBD1. This clonotype was sampled from a man aged 40-55 years with urothelial cancer. The sample consisted of PBMCs, taken around atezolizumab (anti-PD-L1) treatment. The CDR3 DNA reads TGTGCCAGCAGAGCAGGGGGCGGCAATCAGCCCCAGCATTTT. Its translation: CASRAGGGNQPQHF.